This TCR beta chain was sequenced for a study of response to subunit inactivated influenza vaccine. Study findings and constraints: A suggestion made by the authors is that each seasonal influenza vaccination recruits few new T cells.

TCRdb ran MiXCR on the RT-PCR reads and lists one entry per CDR3 protein. The table lists under 550,000 distinct CDR3 sequences, roughly 7.9% of them singletons. Of note for this clonotype: Its antigen remains unknown.

This clonotype was sampled from a man in his fifties or sixties who received an inactivated influenza vaccine. The sequenced sample was PBMCs from blood, obtained around 25 months after vaccination.

CDR3: CASSYPSTGPTTNTGELFF. CDR3 DNA sequence: TGTGCCAGCAGTTATCCGTCAACAGGACCCACCACAAACACCGGGGAGCTGTTTTTT. This chain connects TRBV6-2 or TRBV6-3 to TRBJ2-2; D may be TRBD1 (5 bases). The germline CDR1 and CDR2 sequences are MNHEY and SVGEGT. Trimming stripped 3 bases from V and 2 bases from J, with 22 bases between. CDR3 size: 19 residues.